Listed below are T cell receptor beta chains from one sample, sequenced in a study of T-cell memory formation after mild COVID-19. TCRdb redid the calling of the 5' RACE reads with MiXCR, one entry per CDR3 protein. In the table there are hundreds of thousands of distinct CDR3 sequences, 18% of which are singletons. The sequenced sample consisted of PBMCs or a T cell subset sorted from them (not recorded which). The source of these receptors is an adult woman who had mild COVID-19 (a few samples of this study predate the infection). Cell type and time point are not known. Both conserved end residues are part of each CDR3. D genes are given only for firm matches. The size entry is marked missing in some rows and otherwise reads once, few, many or a size class.

size | J | length | D | V | CDR3 | DNA
few | TRBJ2-3 | 15 | TRBD2 | TRBV30 | CAWSDGTSGTDTQYF | TGTGCCTGGAGCGACGGGACTAGCGGGACAGATACGCAGTATTTT
. | TRBJ2-3 | 16 | . | TRBV20-1 | CSAGGRGSLATDTQYF | TGCAGTGCTGGGGGCAGGGGAAGTCTTGCCACAGATACGCAGTATTTT
. | TRBJ2-4 | 16 | . | TRBV7-8 | CASGRREDQAKNIQYF | TGTGCCAGCGGCCGACGGGAAGACCAGGCCAAAAACATTCAGTACTTC
once | TRBJ2-1 | 15 | . | TRBV20-1 | CSASSAPGSYNEQFF | TGCAGTGCTAGTAGCGCGCCCGGCTCCTACAATGAGCAGTTCTTC
. | TRBJ2-3 | 23 | TRBD2 | TRBV24-1 | CATSDLDLLWSGRPAKLTDTQYF | TGTGCCACCAGTGATTTGGACCTTTTGTGGAGCGGGAGGCCCGCAAAGCTCACAGATACGCAGTATTTT
. | TRBJ2-1 | 15 | TRBD2 | TRBV5-6 | CASSWRLAPYNEQFF | TGTGCCAGCAGCTGGAGACTAGCGCCGTACAATGAGCAGTTCTTC
. | TRBJ1-2 | 13 | . | TRBV29-1 | CSVEEPGWGGYTF | TGCAGCGTTGAAGAACCAGGGTGGGGTGGCTACACCTTC
few | TRBJ2-1 | 18 | TRBD2 | TRBV7-9 | CASSSTRLAGGGYNEQFF | TGTGCCAGCAGCTCCACCCGACTAGCGGGGGGGGGTTACAATGAGCAGTTCTTC
few | TRBJ2-1 | 15 | TRBD2 | TRBV4-1 | CASSLIAGGWNEQFF | TGCGCCAGCAGCCTCATAGCGGGGGGATGGAATGAGCAGTTCTTC
once | TRBJ2-3 | 12 | . | TRBV15 | CATSHSTDTQYF | TGTGCCACCAGCCATAGCACAGATACGCAGTATTTT
few | TRBJ1-1 | 15 | . | TRBV7-9 | CASSLARDRYTEAFF | TGTGCCAGCAGCTTAGCCCGCGACAGATACACTGAAGCTTTCTTT
few | TRBJ2-2 | 15 | . | TRBV7-9 | CASSEQGMEAGELFF | TGTGCCAGCTCCGAGCAGGGAATGGAAGCCGGGGAGCTGTTTTTT
. | TRBJ2-1 | 15 | . | TRBV5-5 | CASSLDFNSYNEQFF | TGTGCCAGCAGCTTGGACTTCAACTCCTACAATGAGCAGTTCTTC
. | TRBJ1-1 | 13 | . | TRBV12-3/TRBV12-4 | CASGTSTGTEAFF | TGTGCCAGCGGGACCTCGACAGGAACTGAAGCTTTCTTT
. | TRBJ2-2 | 14 | TRBD2 | TRBV6-6 | CASSYLAGTGELFF | TGTGCCAGCAGTTACCTAGCGGGCACCGGGGAGCTGTTTTTT
. | TRBJ2-5 | 15 | TRBD1 | TRBV13 | CASSGTGTRQETQYF | TGTGCCAGCAGCGGGACAGGGACCCGCCAAGAGACCCAGTACTTC
many | TRBJ2-1 | 14 | TRBD1 | TRBV3-1 | CASSARDRINEQFF | TGTGCCAGCAGCGCCCGGGACAGGATCAATGAGCAGTTCTTC
many | TRBJ1-1 | 16 | . | TRBV20-1 | CSARERRGPFNTEAFF | TGCAGTGCTAGAGAACGCAGGGGCCCATTTAACACTGAAGCTTTCTTT
. | TRBJ1-5 | 15 | . | TRBV12-3/TRBV12-4 | CASSRAPSNHQPQHF | TGTGCCAGCAGCCGGGCCCCCTCCAACCATCAGCCCCAGCATTTT
. | TRBJ2-5 | 13 | . | TRBV5-5 | CASSLMAKETQYF | TGTGCCAGCAGCTTGATGGCCAAAGAGACCCAGTACTTC
few | TRBJ2-2 | 14 | . | TRBV29-1 | CSVEGRQGEGELFF | TGCAGCGTTGAGGGGAGGCAGGGGGAAGGGGAGCTGTTTTTT
once | TRBJ2-5 | 14 | . | TRBV5-6 | CASSFWTSQETQYF | TGTGCCAGCAGCTTTTGGACGTCCCAAGAGACCCAGTACTTC
. | TRBJ1-1 | 12 | TRBD1 | TRBV29-1 | CSVRTGWTEAFF | TGCAGCGTCAGGACAGGGTGGACTGAAGCTTTCTTT
. | TRBJ2-3 | 16 | TRBD2 | TRBV7-9 | CASSFPAGVSADTQYF | TGTGCCAGCAGCTTCCCAGCGGGAGTGAGTGCAGATACGCAGTATTTT
. | TRBJ2-3 | 14 | . | TRBV12-3/TRBV12-4 | CASSLDRTRDTQYF | TGTGCCAGCAGTTTAGATAGGACCCGAGATACGCAGTATTTT
once | TRBJ1-6 | 13 | . | TRBV27 | CASSSQNYSPLHF | TGTGCCAGCAGTTCCCAGAATTATTCACCCCTCCACTTT
. | TRBJ2-3 | 17 | . | TRBV14 | CASSQPGTLQPSDTQYF | TGTGCCAGCAGCCAACCCGGGACCTTACAACCTTCAGATACGCAGTATTTT
few | TRBJ2-1 | 13 | . | TRBV7-2 | CASSLGEDNEQFF | TGTGCCAGCAGCTTAGGGGAGGACAATGAGCAGTTCTTC
. | TRBJ2-1 | 17 | TRBD2 | TRBV20-1 | CSALLAGGLSSYNEQFF | TGCAGTGCACTACTAGCGGGGGGTCTAAGCTCCTACAATGAGCAGTTCTTC
few | TRBJ2-7 | 14 | . | TRBV9 | CASSVPWGSYEQYF | TGTGCCAGCAGCGTACCCTGGGGGTCCTACGAGCAGTACTTC
. | TRBJ2-7 | 14 | . | TRBV7-9 | CASSHMPGPYEQYF | TGTGCCAGCAGCCATATGCCGGGCCCCTACGAGCAGTACTTC
. | TRBJ2-2 | 16 | . | TRBV3-1 | CASSQERLLGTGELFF | TGTGCCAGCAGCCAAGAGCGGCTTTTGGGCACCGGGGAGCTGTTTTTT
. | TRBJ1-4 | 12 | . | TRBV4-3 | CASSQAREKLFF | TGCGCCAGCAGCCAAGCGAGAGAAAAACTGTTTTTT
. | TRBJ2-7 | 17 | TRBD2 | TRBV14 | CASSQDYWREGRYEQYF | TGTGCCAGCAGCCAAGATTATTGGCGGGAGGGCCGATACGAGCAGTACTTC
. | TRBJ1-2 | 16 | TRBD1 | TRBV10-3 | CAIRAGQGARDYGYTF | TGTGCCATCAGGGCGGGACAGGGGGCGCGCGACTATGGCTACACCTTC
few | TRBJ1-5 | 16 | . | TRBV6-2/TRBV6-3 | CASSYGSGYSNQPQHF | TGTGCCAGCAGTTACGGATCGGGGTATAGCAATCAGCCCCAGCATTTT
few | TRBJ1-2 | 18 | TRBD1 | TRBV23-1 | CASSQGELDRPTVYGYTF | TGCGCCAGCAGTCAGGGGGAGCTGGACAGGCCAACGGTATACGGCTACACCTTC
few | TRBJ1-5 | 12 | . | TRBV20-1 | CSVGRAGQPQHF | TGCAGTGTGGGGCGGGCGGGTCAGCCCCAGCATTTT
few | TRBJ2-1 | 14 | . | TRBV11-2 | CASNPIGNYNEQFF | TGTGCCAGCAACCCGATAGGGAACTACAATGAGCAGTTCTTC
few | TRBJ2-1 | 15 | TRBD2 | TRBV7-9 | CASSPSSGAYNEQFF | TGTGCCAGCAGCCCTTCTAGCGGAGCCTACAATGAGCAGTTCTTC
. | TRBJ2-7 | 13 | . | TRBV3-1 | CASSQRLGYEQYF | TGTGCCAGCAGCCAGCGACTAGGCTACGAGCAGTACTTC
few | TRBJ1-4 | 15 | . | TRBV4-1 | CASSLARGVNEKLFF | TGCGCCAGCAGCCTTGCCCGGGGGGTTAATGAAAAACTGTTTTTT